These T cell receptor beta chains were read from a single sample in a study of shared clonotypes between healthy human individuals. The method was immunoSEQ multiplex PCR; TCRdb's version includes in-frame clones alone and lacks a portion of them. The sample shows a few million clones, around 93% of them seen only once. The sequencing sample was made of naive CD8+ T cells from PBMCs. The receptors shown here come from a man aged 18 to 29 in good health. Some clones in this sample may be carry-over from other donors' samples. CDR3s include the opening cysteine and the closing phenylalanine or tryptophan. D genes are given only for firm matches. Clone size is stated in some rows and not others, as once, few, many or a class when expanded.

clone_size j_call d_call v_call cdr3_nt cdr3_aa
- TRBJ1-1 - TRBV28 TGTGCCAGCGGGCCCCGACGGCCTACTGGTGAAGCTTTCTTT CASGPRRPTGEAFF
- TRBJ1-1 - TRBV27 TGTGCCAGCAGTTTATCGGGGGGGAGCACTGAAGCTTTCTTT CASSLSGGSTEAFF
- TRBJ2-7 - TRBV5-1 TGCGCCAGCAGCTTGGTTCCACAGGGAGGGAACGAGCAGTACTTC CASSLVPQGGNEQYF
- TRBJ2-7 TRBD2 TRBV27 TGTGCCAGCAGTCTCCGGACTAGCGGGAGGGCCCCCTACGAGCAGTACTTC CASSLRTSGRAPYEQYF
- TRBJ2-5 TRBD1 TRBV6-5 TGTGCCAGCAGTTACTACAGGGGGCGCGAGACCCAGTACTTC CASSYYRGRETQYF
- TRBJ2-7 - TRBV7-9 TGTGCCAGCAGCCCTACTGGGAACTACGAGCAGTACTTC CASSPTGNYEQYF
- TRBJ2-7 - TRBV5-5 TGTGCCAGCAGCTTGCCAGGGGACTACGAGCAGTACTTC CASSLPGDYEQYF
- TRBJ2-2 TRBD1 TRBV5-4 TGTGCCAGCAGCTCCGACAGGGCGAACACCGGGGAGCTGTTTTTT CASSSDRANTGELFF
- TRBJ1-4 - TRBV27 TGTGCCAGCAGTTTTGATACAGCAACTAATGAAAAACTGTTTTTT CASSFDTATNEKLFF
- TRBJ2-1 TRBD2 TRBV10-3 TGTGCCATCAGTGGGGTTACCGGGACTAGCGGGAGCGACAATGAGCAGTTCTTC CAISGVTGTSGSDNEQFF
- TRBJ2-3 TRBD2 TRBV11-3 TGTGCCAGCAGCGACCGCCGCGGGGGGTTCGGAGATACGCAGTATTTT CASSDRRGGFGDTQYF
- TRBJ2-7 - TRBV10-3 TGTGCCATCGGCCCCTCCTACGAGCAGTACTTC CAIGPSYEQYF
- TRBJ2-7 - TRBV6-1 TGTGCCAGCAGTGAATCAGTCAGGTCCTACGAGCAGTACTTC CASSESVRSYEQYF
- TRBJ1-5 TRBD1 TRBV28 TGTGCCAGCAGTCCCGGACAGGTTAGCAATCAGCCCCAGCATTTT CASSPGQVSNQPQHF
- TRBJ1-1 - TRBV4-1 TGCGCCAGCACCACCGGGTGGACACCGAACACTGAAGCTTTCTTT CASTTGWTPNTEAFF
- TRBJ2-1 TRBD1 TRBV30 TGTGCCTGGACAGAAGGAAGACAGGGCCCCTACAATGAGCAGTTCTTC CAWTEGRQGPYNEQFF
- TRBJ1-2 - TRBV4-1 TGCGCCAGCAGCCAATGGGACCCGGGGGAGGGTGGCTATGGCTACACCTTC CASSQWDPGEGGYGYTF
once TRBJ2-7 - TRBV6-5 TGTGCCAGCAGGCCCGGACAGTTTTCCTACGAGCAGTACTTC CASRPGQFSYEQYF
- TRBJ2-1 TRBD1 TRBV5-4 TGTGCCAGCAGCTGGGGTTGGGGGACAGCCCACAATGAGCAGTTCTTC CASSWGWGTAHNEQFF
- TRBJ2-2 TRBD1 TRBV30 TGTGCCTGCCCCCCCCGGCAGGGGGTCACCGGGGAGCTGTTTTTT CACPPRQGVTGELFF
- TRBJ2-1 TRBD2 TRBV7-9 TGTGCCAGCAGCCCAATTAGCGGGAGGGCCGAAGAGCAGTTCTTC CASSPISGRAEEQFF
once TRBJ2-1 TRBD1 TRBV28 TGTGCCAGCAGTAGGTTCAGACAGGGGCTCGACAATGAGCAGTTCTTC CASSRFRQGLDNEQFF
- TRBJ2-4 TRBD2 TRBV4-1 TGCGCCAGCAGCCTGAGTCCTTCTCAGCGGGGGGACATTCAGTACTTC CASSLSPSQRGDIQYF
- TRBJ2-7 - TRBV7-9 TGTGCCAGCAGCTTAGGGCGGAACTCCTACGAGCAGTACTTC CASSLGRNSYEQYF
once TRBJ1-1 TRBD1 TRBV7-8 TGTGCCAGCAGATCACGGACAGGGGGGCACACGAACACTGAAGCTTTCTTT CASRSRTGGHTNTEAFF
once TRBJ2-1 - TRBV6-6 TGTGCCAGCAGTTACCCCACGGGTGAGCAGTTCTTC CASSYPTGEQFF
once TRBJ2-7 - TRBV7-9 TGTGCCAGCAGCTTAGCAGAGAACTACGAGCAGTACTTC CASSLAENYEQYF
- TRBJ2-1 TRBD2 TRBV19 TGTGCCAGTAGTCCCCACGTGGGGACTAGCGGGGGGGAGAATGAGCAGTTCTTC CASSPHVGTSGGENEQFF
- TRBJ2-6 - TRBV7-9 TGTGCCACCTTTGGAGGAGGAAAGTCTGGGGCCAACGTCCTGACTTTC CATFGGGKSGANVLTF
once TRBJ2-2 TRBD2 TRBV10-2 TGCGCCAGCAGGGGACTAGCGGGAGGCCCCCTAACCGGGGAGCTGTTTTTT CASRGLAGGPLTGELFF
- TRBJ2-3 TRBD2 TRBV28 TGTGCCAGCAGTCATCTTGGACTAGCGGGAAGGTCGGGCACAGATACGCAGTATTTT CASSHLGLAGRSGTDTQYF
- TRBJ2-3 - TRBV6-1 TGTGCCAGCAGTGAAAGGGCAGGCGTCTTGTTGGCAGATACGCAGTATTTT CASSERAGVLLADTQYF
- TRBJ1-1 TRBD1 TRBV6-5 TGTGCCAGCAGGCAGACAGGGCTCATGAACACTGAAGCTTTCTTT CASRQTGLMNTEAFF
- TRBJ1-1 - TRBV12-2 TGTGCAAGGAAATGCCCAGGCGCAGCTAGGTTGAACACTGAAGCTTTCTTT CARKCPGAARLNTEAFF
- TRBJ2-2 - TRBV4-1 TGCGCCAGCGGGACGGGGGCCTCGAACACCGGGGAGCTGTTTTTT CASGTGASNTGELFF
- TRBJ1-2 TRBD1 TRBV6-5 TGTGCCAGCAGACCGACAGGGGCCTATGGCTACACCTTC CASRPTGAYGYTF
- TRBJ2-5 - TRBV5-4 TGTGCCAGCAGCGGGAGGGGGCCAGTTCAGTACCAAGAGACCCAGTACTTC CASSGRGPVQYQETQYF
- TRBJ2-1 TRBD2 TRBV10-3 TGTGCCATCAGTAAGACTAGCGGGAGGGCCCATGAGCAGTTCTTC CAISKTSGRAHEQFF
- TRBJ2-2 - TRBV4-1 TGCGCCAGCAGCCCCCTTCCAGGAACCGGGGAGCTGTTTTTT CASSPLPGTGELFF
- TRBJ2-6 - TRBV7-9 TGTGCCAGCAGCTTACCGTCTAGCAACTCTGGGGCCAACGTCCTGACTTTC CASSLPSSNSGANVLTF